These T cell receptor beta chains were read from a single sample in a study of cytomegalovirus exposure and HLA in healthy donors. Some clones are missing from TCRdb's copy, which holds only in-frame ones; the method was immunoSEQ multiplex PCR. The sample includes 130,000 or so clones, about three quarters of them seen just once. The specimen was PBMCs. These receptors all stem from a man in his forties in good health and CMV-seronegative. CDR3s include the opening cysteine and the closing phenylalanine or tryptophan. A D gene is named only where the DNA matches it firmly. Where a row states a size, it is once, few, many or the class of an expanded clone; other rows omit it.

.	TRBV7-8	TRBJ2-6	.	CASSLEGTGANVLTF	TGTGCCAGCAGCTTAGAGGGGACAGGGGCCAACGTCCTGACTTTC
.	TRBV28	TRBJ2-7	TRBD2	CASSGLAGTYEQYF	TGTGCCAGCAGCGGACTAGCGGGAACCTACGAGCAGTACTTC
few	TRBV10-3	TRBJ2-1	.	CAISDGEQFF	TGTGCCATCAGTGACGGTGAGCAGTTCTTC
.	TRBV10-3	TRBJ2-1	TRBD2	CAISEVGVAGRKNEQFF	TGTGCCATCAGTGAGGTCGGGGTAGCGGGGCGAAAAAATGAGCAGTTCTTC
.	TRBV7-9	TRBJ1-2	.	CASSLTDNYGYTF	TGTGCCAGCAGCCTGACAGATAACTATGGCTACACCTTC
.	TRBV4-1	TRBJ2-4	TRBD2	CASSQLITGGRDIQYF	TGCGCCAGCAGCCAACTAATAACGGGGGGAAGGGACATTCAGTACTTC
.	TRBV29-1	TRBJ1-2	TRBD1	CSVVQGDYGYTF	TGCAGCGTTGTCCAGGGGGACTATGGCTACACCTTC
.	TRBV14	TRBJ2-6	TRBD2	CASSLSGVSGANGLTF	TGTGCCAGCAGCCTTAGCGGGGTCTCTGGGGCCAACGGCCTGACTTTC
few	TRBV5-1	TRBJ2-7	TRBD1	CASSFPGQSYEQYF	TGCGCCAGCAGCTTTCCGGGACAGTCCTACGAGCAGTACTTC
.	TRBV27	TRBJ2-3	TRBD2	CASSREGTTSTDTQYF	TGTGCCAGCAGTCGGGAAGGGACTACAAGCACAGATACGCAGTATTTT
.	TRBV28	TRBJ2-5	TRBD2	CASSPAILAGVETQYF	TGTGCCAGCAGTCCCGCCATACTAGCGGGAGTAGAGACCCAGTACTTC
.	TRBV7-3	TRBJ1-5	TRBD1	CASNRLRFTGTDYSNQPQHF	TGTGCCAGCAACCGTCTCCGTTTTACCGGGACAGATTATAGCAATCAGCCCCAGCATTTT
.	TRBV11-2	TRBJ2-7	TRBD2	CASSPLAGGPPDYEQYF	TGTGCCAGCAGCCCGCTAGCGGGAGGGCCGCCGGACTACGAGCAGTACTTC
once	TRBV6-6	TRBJ2-3	TRBD1	CASRRDRGRTDTQYF	TGTGCCAGCAGACGGGACAGGGGGCGAACAGATACGCAGTATTTT
.	TRBV28	TRBJ1-5	.	CASSLRQGNQPQHF	TGTGCCAGCAGTTTAAGGCAGGGCAATCAGCCCCAGCATTTT
few	TRBV27	TRBJ2-5	TRBD1	CASSSTGGWETQYF	TGTGCCAGCAGTTCCACAGGGGGCTGGGAGACCCAGTACTTC
.	TRBV7-2	TRBJ2-5	TRBD2	CASSLVGGGLETQYF	TGTGCCAGCAGCTTAGTAGGCGGGGGATTAGAGACCCAGTACTTC
.	TRBV10-3	TRBJ1-2	TRBD1	CATRDSGGSNYGYTF	TGTGCCACGAGGGACAGCGGAGGTTCTAACTATGGCTACACCTTC
.	TRBV2	TRBJ2-2	.	CASRAVRLETGELFF	TGTGCCAGCAGGGCGGTCCGTCTAGAAACCGGGGAGCTGTTTTTT
.	TRBV18	TRBJ1-4	.	CASSPRDISTNEKLFF	TGTGCCAGCTCACCACGGGACATTTCAACTAATGAAAAACTGTTTTTT
.	TRBV11-2	TRBJ2-5	TRBD2	CASSAAGTSGTQYF	TGTGCCAGCAGCGCCGCCGGGACTAGCGGGACCCAGTACTTC
.	TRBV28	TRBJ2-7	.	CASSRERAEQYF	TGTGCCAGCAGCCGCGAGAGGGCCGAGCAGTACTTC
.	TRBV28	TRBJ2-7	.	CATEGTSSYEQYF	TGTGCCACCGAGGGAACATCCTCCTACGAGCAGTACTTC
.	TRBV5-6	TRBJ2-5	.	CASSLLETQYF	TGTGCCAGCAGCTTACTCGAGACCCAGTACTTC
.	TRBV5-6	TRBJ2-7	TRBD1	CASSPGTGWEQYF	TGTGCCAGCAGCCCTGGGACAGGGTGGGAGCAGTACTTC
.	TRBV5-4	TRBJ2-1	.	CASSLLSGPEQFF	TGTGCCAGCAGCTTGCTCAGCGGGCCTGAGCAGTTCTTC
.	TRBV28	TRBJ1-5	TRBD1	CACRDRGNNQPQHF	TGTGCCTGCCGGGACAGGGGAAACAATCAGCCCCAGCATTTT
few	TRBV6-4	TRBJ2-2	TRBD2	CASKLSSGETGELFF	TGTGCCAGCAAGTTGTCTAGCGGAGAAACCGGGGAGCTGTTTTTT
.	TRBV6-1	TRBJ2-7	TRBD1	CASSPPDRDPYEQYF	TGTGCCAGCAGTCCACCGGACAGGGACCCCTACGAGCAGTACTTC
.	TRBV6-1	TRBJ2-5	TRBD1	CASLTGGRETQYF	TGTGCCAGCCTTACAGGGGGCCGGGAGACCCAGTACTTC
few	TRBV6-1	TRBJ1-5	.	CASSEYSRQEMGAPQHF	TGTGCCAGCAGTGAATACTCGAGACAGGAGATGGGAGCGCCCCAGCATTTT
.	TRBV7-8	TRBJ1-5	TRBD1	CASSLSGTVTHQPQHF	TGTGCCAGCAGCTTGTCCGGGACAGTTACCCATCAGCCCCAGCATTTT
.	TRBV19	TRBJ1-4	TRBD1	CASSPQGATNEKLFF	TGTGCCAGTAGTCCCCAGGGGGCAACTAATGAAAAACTGTTTTTT
.	TRBV29-1	TRBJ2-7	.	CSVERGAGSSYEQYF	TGCAGCGTTGAACGCGGGGCCGGTAGCTCCTACGAGCAGTACTTC
.	TRBV19	TRBJ2-1	.	CASSLQSGQYNEQFF	TGTGCCAGTAGTCTTCAAAGCGGGCAATACAATGAGCAGTTCTTC
.	TRBV5-6	TRBJ2-7	TRBD2	CASSSGLAGTYEQYF	TGTGCCAGCAGTTCTGGACTAGCGGGGACCTACGAGCAGTACTTC
.	TRBV30	TRBJ2-3	.	CACADRHTDTQYF	TGTGCCTGCGCAGACAGGCACACAGATACGCAGTATTTT
.	TRBV11-2	TRBJ2-3	TRBD1	CASSLDRGPDTQYF	TGTGCCAGCAGCTTAGACAGGGGGCCCGATACGCAGTATTTT
.	TRBV7-9	TRBJ2-3	TRBD1	CASGPLQGLGTDTQYF	TGTGCCAGCGGCCCCTTACAGGGGCTCGGCACAGATACGCAGTATTTT
.	TRBV28	TRBJ2-2	.	CASSRHIRGPLYTGELFF	TGTGCCAGCAGCCGACACATCAGGGGCCCCTTATACACCGGGGAGCTGTTTTTT
.	TRBV27	TRBJ2-3	.	CASSSIQTGGGSTDTQYF	TGTGCCAGCAGTTCCATCCAAACAGGGGGAGGGAGCACAGATACGCAGTATTTT
.	TRBV23-1	TRBJ2-2	TRBD1	CANTGRDSLTGELFF	TGCGCCAATACGGGCCGGGACAGCCTCACCGGGGAGCTGTTTTTT